Following are 29 T cell receptor beta chains from one sample sequenced in a study of T cells after yellow fever vaccination. TCRdb analysed the 5' RACE reads with MiXCR anew, one entry per CDR3 protein. The table records approximately 250,000 distinct CDR3 sequences, around 6.7% of them present only once. The sample in question was CD4+ T cells sorted from PBMCs, obtained on the day of the yellow fever booster vaccination. All receptors come from a young man who received the YFV17D yellow fever vaccine.

As concerns this clonotype: A much larger clone differs by one base, so this may be a read error. The V call is TRBV11-3, the J call TRBJ2-1; 11 nucleotides line up with TRBD2. The germline CDR1 and CDR2 sequences are SGHNT and YENEEA. This CDR3 has 17 residues. The CDR3 region has the DNA TGTGGTCGAAGGGCGACTAGCGGGAACTCATCCTACAATGAGCAGTTCTTC. This encodes CGRRATSGNSSYNEQFF.

The chain links TRBV7-9 to TRBJ1-1; tentative D call: TRBD1 (5 bases). The CDR3 contains 16 residues. V was trimmed by 3 bases and J by 7 bases, leaving 21 bases between them. Germline V gene data show CDR1 as SEHNR and CDR2 as FQNEAQ (reference sequence). This chain's CDR3 is CASSFSTGPTAREAFF. CDR3 bases: TGTGCCAGCAGCTTTAGCACGGGGCCGACAGCCCGTGAAGCTTTCTTT.

The gene calls are TRBV6-5 and TRBJ2-3; 8 positions match TRBD2. The CDR3 consists of 15 residues. CDR1 and CDR2 (germline): MNHEY, SVGAGI. V gave up 6 bases and J gave up 1 base; unmatched junction bases: 6. The CDR3 DNA sequence: TGTGCCAGCAGGGACTCAGCGGGAGGCACAGATACGCAGTATTTT. This sequence encodes CASRDSAGGTDTQYF.

A remark on this clonotype: A read error is possible here, since a much larger clone lies one base away. This chain joins TRBV10-2 and TRBJ2-1; the match to TRBD2 covers 10 bases. Germline assignment: CDR1 WSHSY and CDR2 SAAADI. This CDR3 is 17 amino acids long. V dropped 2 bases and J dropped 5; count of bases not matched to a gene: 9. CDR3 sequence: CASSEPFTSGIHNEQFF. The CDR3 DNA is TGCGCCAGCAGTGAGCCCTTCACTAGCGGGATCCACAATGAGCAGTTCTTC.

In this sample, this clonotype turned up a few times. The chain recombines TRBV5-1 with TRBJ2-5; 11 nucleotides align to TRBD2. The trim removed 2 bases at V and 5 bases at J, leaving 11 bases unmatched. Germline CDR1 SGHRS, CDR2 YFSETQ. The CDR3 runs 17 residues. DNA for the CDR3: TGCGCCAGCAGCTTCGGGACTAGCGGTGCCTGGATGGAGACCCAGTACTTC. Protein sequence: CASSFGTSGAWMETQYF.

The chain joins TRBV5-1 to TRBJ2-5; a weak D match, TRBD2 (5 bases). The germline gives CDR1 SGHRS, CDR2 YFSETQ. V gave up 7 bases and J gave up 3 bases, with 10 bases separating them. The CDR3 has 12 residues. The CDR3 nucleotides read TGCGCCAGCGGACTCGGGGAAGAGACCCAGTACTTC. It codes for CASGLGEETQYF.

This clonotype was counted between two and nine times. The genes are TRBV20-1 and TRBJ2-5; tentatively, D is TRBD2 (6 bases). The V and J ends lost 1 base and 0 bases respectively, with 12 bases between them. The CDR3 loop spans 15 amino acids. The germline V gene encodes CDR1 DFQATT and CDR2 SNEGSKA (reference sequence). The CDR3 protein is CSARAGGPHQETQYF. CDR3 coding DNA: TGCAGTGCTAGAGCCGGGGGACCACACCAAGAGACCCAGTACTTC.

J is TRBJ2-1 and V is TRBV5-1; D is ambiguous. CDR1 is SGHRS and CDR2 is YFSETQ in the germline V gene. V was trimmed by 0 bases and J by 6 bases, leaving 10 bases between them. The CDR3 has 14 residues. This chain's CDR3 is CASSLEIGSNEQFF. Written as DNA, the CDR3 is TGCGCCAGCAGCTTGGAGATAGGAAGCAATGAGCAGTTCTTC.

This clonotype was counted ten times or more. J is TRBJ1-1 and V is TRBV19; 10 bases map to TRBD1. CDR1 is LNHDA, CDR2 SQIVND, per germline (reference sequence). CDR3 length equals 14 residues. The V gene end was trimmed by 3 bases and the J gene end by 10 bases; junction bases not matched to a gene: 8. CDR3 residues: CASSIGTGVGSAFF. Here the CDR3 DNA reads TGTGCCAGTAGTATTGGGACAGGGGTTGGATCAGCTTTCTTT.

This chain links TRBV15 with TRBJ2-4, with a weak D call TRBD2 (5 bases). Germline loops: CDR1 LNHNV, CDR2 YYDKDF (reference sequence). The CDR3 covers 17 residues. V dropped 1 base and J dropped 0 bases, with 13 bases sitting between them. The CDR3 loop is CATSRVGSGLAKNIQYF. The DNA of the CDR3 is TGTGCCACCAGCAGAGTGGGGAGTGGGCTAGCCAAAAACATTCAGTACTTC.

This chain joins TRBV7-2 and TRBJ1-5; D ambiguous. CDR3 length: 14 residues. Germline V gives CDR1 SGHTA, CDR2 FQGNSA. The V gene lost 6 bases and the J gene lost 0 bases, with 9 bases spanning the gap. CDR3 DNA sequence: TGTGCCAGCAGTTCTGAGACTAGCAATCAGCCCCAGCATTTT. Translated: CASSSETSNQPQHF.

This clonotype has at least ten counts. V usage is TRBV7-2 and J usage is TRBJ2-1; 8 bases map to TRBD2. The CDR3 is 16 residues long. Germline values: CDR1 SGHTA, CDR2 FQGNSA. V shed 2 bases and J 7 bases; nucleotides not matched to a gene: 10. CDR3 in amino acids: CASSLRGLVRGNEQFF. The CDR3 DNA follows: TGTGCCAGCAGCTTAAGGGGACTAGTAAGGGGGAATGAGCAGTTCTTC.

At least ten counts were recorded for this clonotype. This chain links TRBV4-3 with TRBJ2-2; D is undetermined. The V gene's germline CDR1 is LGHNA and CDR2 YSLEER. CDR3 size: 14 residues. The V gene lost 0 bases and the J gene lost 4 bases, with 6 bases spanning the gap. In DNA, the CDR3 is TGCGCCAGCAGCCAAGATCCCCTCACCGGGGAGCTGTTTTTT. As protein: CASSQDPLTGELFF.

In its sample, this clonotype was seen a few times. The V gene is TRBV29-1, the J gene TRBJ2-5, with D possibly being TRBD1 (5 bases). V was cut by 4 bases and J by 7 bases, with 13 bases left in between. The CDR3 loop spans 12 amino acids. Germline V gives CDR1 SQVTM, CDR2 ANQGSEA. Here the CDR3 DNA reads TGCAGCGTTGTTTTTGGGGCAGGGACCCAGTACTTC. Its translation: CSVVFGAGTQYF.

This clonotype was seen more than once but under ten times. This chain uses TRBV7-8 with TRBJ2-3; 7 nucleotides agree with TRBD2. The germline CDR1 and CDR2 sequences are SGHVS and FQNEAQ. J lost 9 bases, V lost 1 base, and 4 bases had no gene match. The CDR3 is 13 residues long. The CDR3 reads CASSLEGSGTQYF. DNA for the CDR3: TGTGCCAGCAGCTTAGAGGGTAGCGGGACGCAGTATTTT.

Note on this clonotype: It may be a read error: a sequence one base away is much more abundant. The chain carries TRBV5-1 and TRBJ2-5; TRBD2 aligns across 7 bases. Per the germline V gene, CDR1 is SGHRS and CDR2 is YFSETQ. With V trimmed by 5 bases and J by 5 bases, 12 bases remained unmatched. This CDR3 has 15 amino acids. The CDR3 bases are TGCGCCAGCAGTTGGGGAGGGCCCCCGAGTGAGACCCAGTACTTC. Amino acid sequence: CASSWGGPPSETQYF. Together with reference TRBV5-1 and TRBJ2-5, the CDR3 gives the full variable domain: KAGVTQTPRYLIKTRGQQVTLSCSPISGHRSVSWYQQTPGQGLQFLFEYFSETQRNKGNFPGRFSGRQFSNSRSEMNVSTLELGDSALYLCASSWGGPPSETQYFGPGTRLLVL.

Many counts were recorded for this clonotype. The J gene is TRBJ2-2, the V gene TRBV10-1; D gene uncertain. CDR1 is WNHNN, CDR2 SYGVQD, per germline (reference sequence). Trimming took 4 bases from V and 2 from J, leaving 5 bases between them. This CDR3 is built from 13 residues. CDR3 sequence reads: CASSGGNTGELFF. CDR3 sequence (DNA): TGCGCCAGCAGTGGAGGAAACACCGGGGAGCTGTTTTTT.

This clonotype was detected many times. This chain connects TRBV2 to TRBJ2-2, with 9 bases aligning to TRBD1. The CDR3 is 14 residues long. V lost 6 bases and J lost 5; bases outside the gene matches: 4. From germline, CDR1 is SNHLY and CDR2 FYNNEI. The chain's CDR3 is CASRRQGGTGELFF. Written as DNA, the CDR3 is TGTGCCAGCAGACGACAGGGGGGGACCGGGGAGCTGTTTTTT.

In this sample, this clonotype turned up a few times. This CDR3 is CAWSAAGRGRIGELFF. CDR3 DNA: TGTGCCTGGAGTGCTGCCGGGAGGGGGCGAATCGGGGAGCTGTTTTTT. The chain links TRBV30 to TRBJ2-2, with TRBD2 as a possible D gene (8 bases). This CDR3 comprises 16 residues. V was pared by 1 base and J by 7 bases, with 19 bases between. CDR1 and CDR2 (germline): GTSNPN, SVGIG (reference sequence).

The genes are TRBV19 and TRBJ2-5; TRBD2 is a possible D gene (5 bases). The CDR3 runs to 14 residues. V lost 3 bases to trimming and J lost 1 base, with 9 bases between them. Germline CDR1 is LNHDA and CDR2 is SQIVND (reference sequence). CDR3 DNA sequence: TGTGCCAGTAGTATCGGCGGAGGCCAAGAGACCCAGTACTTC. Translated, it gives CASSIGGGQETQYF.

This clonotype was seen a handful of times. This sequence joins TRBV12-3 or TRBV12-4 and TRBJ2-5; a weak D match, TRBD2 (6 bases). The CDR3 is 12 residues long. The V and J ends lost 11 bases and 2 bases respectively, with 12 bases between them. In nucleotides, the CDR3 is TGTGCCGAAACTAGCCCACAAGAGACCCAGTACTTC. This gives the protein CAETSPQETQYF.

This clonotype was found many times. The rearrangement links TRBV12-3 or TRBV12-4 to TRBJ2-5; 7 bases fit TRBD2. The CDR3 length is 13 residues. The V and J ends lost 9 bases and 5 bases, in that order; junction bases with no gene match: 9. The CDR3 loop reads CASGGGSRETQYF. The CDR3 DNA is TGTGCCAGTGGTGGCGGGAGTCGGGAGACCCAGTACTTC.

In this sample, this clonotype turned up a few times. This sequence joins TRBV12-3 or TRBV12-4 and TRBJ1-5; the match to TRBD1 covers 8 bases. The trim removed 4 bases at V and 6 bases at J, leaving 11 bases unmatched. CDR3 length: 16 residues. The chain's CDR3 is CASSSTQGARGQPQHF. CDR3 coding DNA: TGTGCCAGCAGTTCCACCCAGGGGGCCCGGGGTCAGCCCCAGCATTTT.

This clonotype has ten or more counts. The V gene is TRBV5-1, the J gene TRBJ2-7; possible D gene TRBD2, 6 bases. From germline, CDR1 is SGHRS and CDR2 YFSETQ. The CDR3 spans 14 residues. Trimming shortened V by 0 bases and J by 1 base, and 8 bases separated the two germline ends. CDR3 residues: CASSLEAGSYEQYF. In nucleotides, the CDR3 is TGCGCCAGCAGCTTGGAGGCGGGATCCTACGAGCAGTACTTC.

The chain links TRBV7-9 to TRBJ2-1; TRBD1 matches at 7 bases. V was pared by 5 bases and J by 7 bases, with 11 bases of the junction left unmatched. The CDR3 length is 15 residues. Germline lookup yields CDR1 SEHNR and CDR2 FQNEAQ (reference sequence). CDR3 residues: CASSLLRGPVNEQFF. In nucleotides, the CDR3 is TGTGCCAGCAGCCTACTTAGGGGGCCGGTGAATGAGCAGTTCTTC.

This clonotype showed up just a few times. A much larger clone lies a single base off, so this may be a read error. The chain is built from TRBV20-1 and TRBJ2-3; 10 positions agree with TRBD2. The CDR3 contains 17 residues. Germline CDR1 reads DFQATT; CDR2 reads SNEGSKA (reference sequence). The CDR3 region is CCARKRLAGWEGDTQYF. The CDR3 bases are TGCTGTGCTAGAAAACGACTAGCGGGCTGGGAGGGAGATACGCAGTATTTT.

Only a few counts were recorded for this clonotype. The chain combines TRBV5-1 with TRBJ2-1; 10 bases fit TRBD2. With V trimmed by 1 base and J by 7 bases, 5 bases remained unmatched. Germline values: CDR1 SGHRS, CDR2 YFSETQ. The CDR3 totals 15 residues. The CDR3, as DNA: TGCGCCAGCAGCTTGAGCGGGGGGGGGCTGAATGAGCAGTTCTTC. This translates into CASSLSGGGLNEQFF.

This clonotype showed up many times. V gene TRBV10-3 combines with J gene TRBJ1-4; 8 positions match TRBD1. Looked up from germline, CDR1 is ENHRY and CDR2 is SYGVKD. CDR3 length: 14 residues. After removal of 4 bases from V and 5 bases from J, the junction contained 3 bases not matched to a gene. This CDR3 is CAISAGQGNEKLFF. In nucleotides, the CDR3 is TGTGCCATCAGTGCTGGACAGGGCAATGAAAAACTGTTTTTT.

This clonotype was recorded at least ten times. J is TRBJ2-5 and V is TRBV11-2; 9 positions match TRBD2. The CDR3 is made up of 18 amino acids. The trim removed 5 bases at V and 5 bases at J, leaving 18 bases unmatched. Germline CDR1 SGHAT, CDR2 FQNNGV. This CDR3 is CASSPGLGPAGGFETQYF. The CDR3 nucleotides are TGTGCCAGCAGCCCTGGGTTGGGTCCAGCGGGAGGATTTGAGACCCAGTACTTC. Supplemented by reference TRBV11-2 and TRBJ2-5, the full variable domain reads EAGVAQSPRYKIIEKRQSVAFWCNPISGHATLYWYQQILGQGPKLLIQFQNNGVVDDSQLPKDRFSAERLKGVDSTLKIQPAKLEDSAVYLCASSPGLGPAGGFETQYFGPGTRLLVL.